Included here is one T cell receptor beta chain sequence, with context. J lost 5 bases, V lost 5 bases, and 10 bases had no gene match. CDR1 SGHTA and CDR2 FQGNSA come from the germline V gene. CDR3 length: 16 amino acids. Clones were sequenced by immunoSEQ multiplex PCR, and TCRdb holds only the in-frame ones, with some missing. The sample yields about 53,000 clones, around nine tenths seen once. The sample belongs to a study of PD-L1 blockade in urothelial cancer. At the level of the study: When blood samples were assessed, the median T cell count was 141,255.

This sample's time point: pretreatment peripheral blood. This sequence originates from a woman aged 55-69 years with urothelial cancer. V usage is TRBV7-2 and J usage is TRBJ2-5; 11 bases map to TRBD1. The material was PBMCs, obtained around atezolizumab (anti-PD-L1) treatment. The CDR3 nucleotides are TGTGCCAGCAGCCCCGGGTGGACAGGGGGCCGGGAGACCCAGTACTTC. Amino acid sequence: CASSPGWTGGRETQYF.